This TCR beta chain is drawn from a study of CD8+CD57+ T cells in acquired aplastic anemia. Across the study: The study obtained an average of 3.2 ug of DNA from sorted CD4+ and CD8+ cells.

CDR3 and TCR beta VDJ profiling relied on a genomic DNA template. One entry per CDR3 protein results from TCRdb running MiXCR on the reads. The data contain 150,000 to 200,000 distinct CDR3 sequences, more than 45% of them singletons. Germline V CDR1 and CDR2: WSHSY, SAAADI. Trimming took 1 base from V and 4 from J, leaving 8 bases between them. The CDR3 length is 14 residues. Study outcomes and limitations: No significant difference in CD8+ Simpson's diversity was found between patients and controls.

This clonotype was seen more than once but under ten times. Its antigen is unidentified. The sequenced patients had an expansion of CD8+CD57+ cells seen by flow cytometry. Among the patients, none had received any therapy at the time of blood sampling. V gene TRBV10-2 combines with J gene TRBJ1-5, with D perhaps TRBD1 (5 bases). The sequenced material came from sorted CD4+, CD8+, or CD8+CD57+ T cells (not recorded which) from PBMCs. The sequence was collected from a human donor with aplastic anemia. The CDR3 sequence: CASSEWGKNQPQHF. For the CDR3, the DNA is TGCGCCAGCAGTGAGTGGGGGAAGAATCAGCCCCAGCATTTT.